This is a list of T cell receptor beta chains from one sample in a study of blood T cells in healthy people across ages. Each CDR3 protein gets one entry after TCRdb re-called the 5' RACE reads with MiXCR. The sample records about 770,000 distinct CDR3 sequences, around 45% being singletons. Sequencing was performed on blood. The source of these receptors is a man between 60 and 75 years old in good health. The CDR3 runs from the conserved cysteine through the conserved F or W. The order of the fields is J gene, V gene, CDR3 protein.

TRBJ2-5 | TRBV27 | CASSNRDSYNEQYF
TRBJ2-5 | TRBV7-2 | CASSLVSGTGGETQYF
TRBJ2-5 | TRBV10-3 | CAISPGARETQYF
TRBJ2-3 | TRBV5-1 | CASSLGFTDTQYF
TRBJ2-1 | TRBV18 | CASSPYSVNEQFF
TRBJ1-4 | TRBV7-9 | CASSSTSRDRVANEKLFF
TRBJ2-4 | TRBV28 | CASSRTSTSGGKNIQYF
TRBJ2-1 | TRBV27 | CASSLDERGSNEQFF
TRBJ1-2 | TRBV4-2 | CASSQAGQGGGYTF
TRBJ1-2 | TRBV25-1 | CASKGQGLYYGYTF
TRBJ2-7 | TRBV7-2 | CASGGYFYEQYF
. | TRBV6-2/TRBV6-3 | CASSYDSGTDLETQYF
TRBJ1-6 | TRBV20-1 | CSAVGSWVRDSPLHF
TRBJ2-5 | TRBV7-2 | CASSPGTGVRGTQYF
TRBJ2-7 | TRBV15 | CATSRDLGTSYEQYF
TRBJ2-4 | TRBV20-1 | CSASNRAGNIQYF
TRBJ2-7 | TRBV2 | CASKGQGPISYEQYF
TRBJ2-7 | TRBV12-3/TRBV12-4 | CASSAQEDSYYEQYF
TRBJ2-7 | TRBV20-1 | CSASSGGDSYEQYF
TRBJ2-3 | TRBV18 | CASSPTGLQRSTDTQYF
. | TRBV18 | CASSLHIRETQYF
TRBJ2-2 | TRBV7-9 | CASSPGQGGPAGELFF
TRBJ2-3 | TRBV5-1 | CASSLFTGGADTQYF
TRBJ2-1 | TRBV20-1 | CSAPNGQTGLNEQFF
TRBJ1-5 | TRBV7-2 | CASSLGTGGGSNQPQHF
TRBJ1-1 | TRBV7-2 | CASSHAVTLRNTEAFF
TRBJ2-7 | TRBV20-1 | CSARGNYNEQYF
TRBJ1-1 | TRBV6-2/TRBV6-3 | CASSYRSGAYEAFF
TRBJ1-2 | TRBV7-9 | CVSSFAGAENYGYTF
. | TRBV27 | CASSFRAGLGKNIQYF
TRBJ2-5 | TRBV12-3/TRBV12-4 | CASSRTGGWETQYF
TRBJ2-7 | TRBV20-1 | CSASTNAYEQYF
TRBJ1-3 | TRBV12-3/TRBV12-4 | CASSFSGNTIYF
TRBJ2-1 | TRBV27 | CASMERGYYNEQFF
TRBJ2-3 | TRBV11-3 | CASSLEPGLSRVTDTQYF
TRBJ2-2 | TRBV9 | CASSVVGSRGRGTGELFF
TRBJ2-3 | TRBV2 | CASSEGRGSTDTQYF
TRBJ1-2 | TRBV4-3 | CASSQDYDSSDYGYTF
TRBJ2-7 | TRBV29-1 | CSVTSGRRLGEQYF
. | TRBV5-1 | CASSPDNAYEQYF
TRBJ1-2 | TRBV4-3 | CASSQVDGTGGHTF
TRBJ2-3 | TRBV6-2/TRBV6-3 | CASSYGIGLDTDTQYF
TRBJ2-5 | TRBV18 | CASSTRGVQETQYF
TRBJ1-2 | TRBV3-1 | CASSLTSVDREGGYTF
TRBJ2-7 | TRBV5-1 | CASGPGTANSYEQYF
TRBJ2-3 | TRBV5-5 | CASSVTGGSSTDTQYF
TRBJ2-6 | TRBV18 | CASSPQDIASGANVLTF
TRBJ1-1 | TRBV4-3 | CASSPTQWNTEAFF
TRBJ1-6 | TRBV7-2 | CASSPLTGSPLHF
TRBJ2-1 | TRBV4-3 | CASSQDKTGGSYEQFF
TRBJ2-7 | TRBV4-3 | CACSQDKGVGEQYF
TRBJ1-2 | TRBV28 | CASSFYRARNLNYGYTF
TRBJ2-7 | TRBV20-1 | CSAADQSYEQYF